The 2 T cell receptor beta chains given below trace back to one sample, sequenced in a study of blood T cell repertoires in COVID-19. Sequencing used immunoSEQ multiplex PCR; TCRdb keeps in-frame clones, though not all of them. The sample yields around 80,000 clones, approximately 80% seen once. Input material: peripheral blood. Receptor source: a man at least 80 years old with acute or convalescent COVID-19.

V gene TRBV13 combines with J gene TRBJ2-3; perhaps TRBD1 as D (8 bases). Germline loops: CDR1 PRHDT, CDR2 FYEKMQ (reference sequence). Trimming shortened V by 5 bases and J by 2 bases, and 17 bases separated the two germline ends. This CDR3 spans 16 amino acids. CDR3 DNA: TGTGCCAGCAGCAAACGGACAGGGAGGGTCACAGATACGCAGTATTTT. As protein: CASSKRTGRVTDTQYF.

J is TRBJ1-2 and V is TRBV6-5; 7 bases are a match to TRBD1. This CDR3 is 14 amino acids long. CDR1 is MNHEY and CDR2 is SVGAGI in the germline V gene. The V gene end was trimmed by 2 bases and the J gene end by 8 bases; junction bases not matched to a gene: 8. The CDR3 DNA follows: TGTGCCAGCAGTTACAGACAGGGCCGGAGCGGCTACACCTTC. Translation gives CASSYRQGRSGYTF.